A single sample is the source of the 19 T cell receptor beta chains below, sequenced in a study of blood T cell repertoires in COVID-19. The table came from immunoSEQ multiplex PCR; TCRdb's copy has only in-frame clones and leaves some out. The sample holds roughly 250,000 clones, around 90% seen once. Sequencing input: PBMCs or T cells enriched from blood (not recorded which). The receptors stem from a woman aged 50 to 65 who had recovered from COVID-19.

CDR3 DNA sequence: TGTGCCAGCAGTTCGGAACAGGGGATTGGCTACACCTTC. Amino acids: CASSSEQGIGYTF. The chain combines TRBV12-3 or TRBV12-4 with TRBJ1-2; 7 bases match TRBD1. The CDR3 length is 13 residues. Trimming took 4 bases from V and 7 from J; bases not matched to a gene: 6.

This rearrangement joins TRBV19 to TRBJ2-3; D possibly corresponds to TRBD2 (5 bases). Germline CDR1 reads LNHDA; CDR2 reads SQIVND (reference sequence). CDR3 length equals 17 residues. V dropped 4 bases and J dropped 6 bases, with 23 bases sitting between them. The CDR3: CASSSQEGLRDPDTQYF. The CDR3 coding sequence is TGTGCCAGTAGTAGCCAAGAGGGCCTCAGAGACCCCGATACGCAGTATTTT.

This chain connects TRBV28 to TRBJ1-1, with TRBD1 identical over 8 bases. Trimming took 4 bases from V and 1 from J; bases not matched to a gene: 8. The length of the CDR3 is 16 residues. The V gene's germline CDR1 is MDHEN and CDR2 SYDVKM. The CDR3 spells CASSSGGVKWNTEAFF. The CDR3 coding sequence is TGTGCCAGCAGTTCAGGGGGCGTAAAGTGGAACACTGAAGCTTTCTTT.

The chain carries TRBV7-3 and TRBJ1-3; D not certain. The ends were cut back, 1 base at V and 3 bases at J, with 16 bases in the middle. The CDR3 is 17 amino acids. Germline V gene data show CDR1 as SGHTA and CDR2 as FQGTGA. The CDR3 loop is CASSLSRDSGFGNTIYF. Here the CDR3 DNA reads TGTGCCAGCAGCTTAAGTCGCGACTCGGGTTTTGGAAACACCATATATTTT.

The genes are TRBV3-1 (or the pseudogene TRBV3-2) and TRBJ2-2, with D possibly matching TRBD2 (5 bases). Germline V gene data show CDR1 as LGHDT and CDR2 as YNNKEL (reference sequence). This CDR3 region has 16 residues. V was shortened by 0 bases and J by 6 bases, with 14 bases between the two germline ends. CDR3 amino acids: CASSQEGSVGAGELFF. The CDR3 coding sequence is TGTGCCAGCAGCCAAGAGGGTAGCGTTGGTGCCGGGGAGCTGTTTTTT.

This clone was found once. The chain joins TRBV18 to TRBJ2-2; 8 bases align to TRBD2. Per germline, CDR1 KGHSH and CDR2 LQKENI. With V trimmed by 2 bases and J by 7 bases, 9 bases remained unmatched. The CDR3 loop spans 16 amino acids. The CDR3 nucleotides are TGTGCCAGCTCACCAACCACACTAGCGGCGGACGGGGAGCTGTTTTTT. It encodes CASSPTTLAADGELFF.

This chain connects TRBV4-1 to TRBJ2-2; 7 bases map to TRBD1. Per germline, CDR1 MGHRA and CDR2 YSYEKL. V trimming: 3 bases; J trimming: 1 base; junction bases outside the gene matches: 17. The CDR3 contains 20 residues. In DNA, the CDR3 is TGCGCCAGCAGCCACAAGACCCCCGTGACGGGACAGATGAACACCGGGGAGCTGTTTTTT. This sequence encodes CASSHKTPVTGQMNTGELFF.

The CDR3 reads CASSRGQGRSNEQFF. CDR3 in DNA: TGTGCCAGCAGCCGAGGACAGGGTAGGAGCAATGAGCAGTTCTTC. The chain uses TRBV9 and TRBJ2-1, with 8 bases matching TRBD1. V was pared by 4 bases and J by 6 bases, with 9 bases of the junction left unmatched. Per germline, CDR1 SGDLS and CDR2 YYNGEE. This CDR3 has 15 amino acids.

This rearrangement joins TRBV4-3 to TRBJ2-3; 12 nucleotides agree with TRBD2. This CDR3 has 17 residues. Germline V lookup: CDR1 LGHNA, CDR2 YSLEER. The junction had 2 bases not matched to a gene; V was cut back by 1 base and J by 0 bases. The CDR3 DNA follows: TGCGCCAGCAGCCAAGCCGGGACTAGCGGGAGCACAGATACGCAGTATTTT. This translates into CASSQAGTSGSTDTQYF.

The gene calls are TRBV7-2 and TRBJ2-7, with D unclear. V was cut by 3 bases and J by 7 bases, with 13 bases left in between. Germline loops: CDR1 SGHTA, CDR2 FQGNSA. The CDR3 contains 13 residues. CDR3 nucleotide sequence: TGTGCCAGCAGCTTTTTTCGTCCCGGGGAGCAGTACTTC. It translates to CASSFFRPGEQYF.

The V gene is TRBV7-2, the J gene TRBJ2-2; TRBD1 matches at 7 bases. Germline assignment: CDR1 SGHTA and CDR2 FQGNSA. This CDR3 region has 17 residues. The V segment lost 6 bases and the J segment 8 bases; nucleotides outside the gene matches: 18. Here the CDR3 DNA reads TGTGCCAGCAGGCTCTCATCCCATGAGGGGGCCCCTGGGGAGCTGTTTTTT. Translating gives CASRLSSHEGAPGELFF.

CDR3 in amino acids: CASSQWGLAGGNNEQFF. CDR3 DNA: TGTGCCAGCAGCCAATGGGGACTAGCGGGAGGAAACAATGAGCAGTTCTTC. The chain employs TRBV4-2 and TRBJ2-1; 15 bases agree with TRBD2. The length of the CDR3 is 17 residues. Germline lookup yields CDR1 LGHNA and CDR2 YNFKEQ. Losses at the gene ends were 2 bases for V and 5 bases for J; bases not matched to a gene: 4.

The chain links TRBV29-1 to TRBJ2-2; tentative D call: TRBD2 (6 bases). V was pared by 4 bases and J by 2 bases, with 17 bases between. Germline V gene sequence: CDR1 SQVTM, CDR2 ANQGSEA. This CDR3 contains 16 residues. The CDR3 region is CSVGGSRERNTGELFF. CDR3 DNA sequence: TGCAGCGTTGGAGGTAGTCGGGAGAGAAACACCGGGGAGCTGTTTTTT.

The chain employs TRBV11-2 and TRBJ2-3; the D gene is possibly TRBD1 (6 bases). This CDR3 is 13 amino acids long. Trimming took 7 bases from V and 2 from J, leaving 10 bases between them. Germline values: CDR1 SGHAT, CDR2 FQNNGV. The CDR3 protein is CASNRATTDTQYF. The CDR3 DNA reads TGTGCCAGCAACAGGGCCACCACAGATACGCAGTATTTT.

The chain recombines TRBV12-3 or TRBV12-4 with TRBJ2-7; no clear D. CDR3 length: 11 residues. V was clipped by 5 bases and J by 3 bases, with 5 bases between them. CDR3 protein: CASSPLYEQYF. The CDR3 region has the DNA TGTGCCAGCAGTCCCCTCTACGAGCAGTACTTC.

This clone was found once. The chain uses TRBV19 and TRBJ1-5; the D gene is possibly TRBD1 (5 bases). The CDR3 is 15 amino acids. V shed 6 bases and J shed 7 bases, with 19 bases lying between them. CDR1 is LNHDA and CDR2 is SQIVND in the germline V gene (reference sequence). The DNA of the CDR3 is TGTGCCAGTAGATGGGGGAGGGAGAAATCCCAGCCCCAGCATTTT. Amino acid sequence: CASRWGREKSQPQHF.

This chain joins TRBV7-9 and TRBJ2-5, with D maybe TRBD1 (6 bases). The germline gives CDR1 SEHNR, CDR2 FQNEAQ (reference sequence). This CDR3 has 13 amino acids. V lost 4 bases and J 5 bases, leaving 11 bases between the germline ends. The CDR3 sequence is CASSSAGEETQYF. The DNA for the CDR3 is TGTGCCAGCAGCTCGGCAGGGGAGGAGACCCAGTACTTC.

This clone was detected once. The chain has TRBV5-6 and TRBJ1-5; 7 bases map to TRBD1. The J segment lost 0 bases and the V segment lost 0 bases, leaving 3 bases of the junction unmatched. Germline-derived CDR1 and CDR2 are SGHDT and YYEEEE. The CDR3 has 16 residues. CDR3: CASSLGQGSSNQPQHF. CDR3 in DNA: TGTGCCAGCAGCTTGGGACAGGGTAGTAGCAATCAGCCCCAGCATTTT.

This sequence joins TRBV28 and TRBJ1-6, with D maybe TRBD1 (6 bases). The CDR3 contains 15 residues. The germline CDR1 and CDR2 sequences are MDHEN and SYDVKM. The V end lost 6 bases, the J end lost 5 bases, and 14 bases lay between the germline ends. CDR3 sequence reads: CASSIGGLNNSPLHF. The CDR3, as DNA: TGTGCCAGCAGCATCGGGGGGCTTAATAATTCACCCCTCCACTTT.